The rows below give T cell receptor beta chains drawn from one sample of a study of blood T cell repertoires in COVID-19. Repertoires were generated with immunoSEQ multiplex PCR, while TCRdb's copy carries only in-frame clones and drops some. The sample has some 200,000 clones; approximately 87% are singletons. The sequencing sample was made of peripheral blood. Every receptor here comes from a woman aged 60 to 75 with COVID-19, enrolled during active disease. CDR3s include the opening cysteine and the closing phenylalanine or tryptophan. A D gene is named only where the DNA matches it firmly. Clone size, where shown, is once, few, many, or a class for clones that have expanded.

clone_size,d_call,v_call,j_call,cdr3_aa,cdr3_nt
once,.,TRBV4-3,TRBJ1-5,CASSQDIGVGQPQHF,TGCGCCAGCAGCCAAGATATAGGGGTGGGTCAGCCCCAGCATTTT
.,TRBD1,TRBV3-1/TRBV3-2,TRBJ2-6,CASRGTGDGPGANVLTF,TGTGCCAGCAGGGGGACAGGGGACGGACCTGGGGCCAACGTCCTGACTTTC
.,.,TRBV19,TRBJ2-7,CASSPLPGNYEQYF,TGTGCCAGTAGTCCATTACCGGGGAACTACGAGCAGTACTTC
.,.,TRBV7-9,TRBJ2-4,CASSLDTLAKNIQYF,TGTGCCAGCAGCTTAGACACGTTAGCCAAAAACATTCAGTACTTC
few,.,TRBV29-1,TRBJ2-7,CSVGGGRTYEQYF,TGCAGCGTTGGAGGGGGACGTACCTACGAGCAGTACTTC
once,TRBD1,TRBV7-2,TRBJ1-2,CASSLHPGQSIGYTF,TGTGCCAGCAGTTTGCATCCGGGACAGTCTATTGGCTACACCTTC
.,.,TRBV30,TRBJ1-2,CAWTAWAPYGYTF,TGTGCCTGGACGGCCTGGGCCCCCTATGGCTACACCTTC
few,.,TRBV30,TRBJ1-1,CAADRLNTEAFF,TGTGCCGCGGACAGATTGAACACTGAAGCTTTCTTT
few,.,TRBV2,TRBJ2-7,CASSEWYEQYF,TGTGCCAGCAGCGAGTGGTACGAGCAGTACTTC
.,.,TRBV7-9,TRBJ1-1,CASSLTGVNTEAFF,TGTGCCAGCAGCTTAACGGGAGTGAACACTGAAGCTTTCTTT
.,.,TRBV6-5,TRBJ1-2,CASRQSGGGYTF,TGTGCCAGCCGCCAATCGGGGGGCGGCTACACCTTC
.,TRBD2,TRBV28,TRBJ2-3,CASSLLAGGNTDTQYF,TGTGCCAGCAGTTTACTAGCGGGCGGAAACACAGATACGCAGTATTTT
few,.,TRBV29-1,TRBJ1-1,CSVEGVSSDTEAFF,TGCAGCGTTGAAGGAGTTTCCTCGGACACTGAAGCTTTCTTT
.,.,TRBV6-6,TRBJ1-1,CASNTAMNTEAFF,TGTGCCAGCAATACAGCAATGAACACTGAAGCTTTCTTT
.,.,TRBV11-2,TRBJ1-4,CASSPLGRGHEKLFF,TGTGCCAGCAGCCCTCTAGGCAGGGGACACGAAAAACTGTTTTTT
.,.,TRBV5-1,TRBJ1-2,CASSLAGNYGYTF,TGCGCCAGCAGCTTGGCAGGGAACTATGGCTACACCTTC
.,TRBD1,TRBV27,TRBJ1-5,CASSYDRGDQPQHF,TGTGCCAGCAGTTATGACAGGGGAGATCAGCCCCAGCATTTT
.,.,TRBV27,TRBJ2-7,CASSRQVSYEQYF,TGTGCCAGCAGCCGACAGGTTTCCTACGAGCAGTACTTC
.,TRBD2,TRBV10-3,TRBJ2-5,CAIKVDSGAQETQYF,TGTGCCATCAAAGTGGATAGCGGGGCTCAAGAGACCCAGTACTTC
once,TRBD1,TRBV5-6,TRBJ1-2,CASSRGQAVGYGYTF,TGTGCCAGCAGCAGAGGACAGGCCGTTGGCTATGGCTACACCTTC
.,.,TRBV9,TRBJ1-4,CASSHGSNEKLFF,TGTGCCAGCAGCCACGGGTCTAATGAAAAACTGTTTTTT
.,TRBD2,TRBV4-1,TRBJ2-7,CASSQDPASGRAYEQYF,TGCGCCAGCAGCCAAGATCCCGCTAGCGGGAGGGCATACGAGCAGTACTTC
.,.,TRBV6-6,TRBJ2-1,CASRDGRPHNEQFF,TGTGCCAGCCGAGATGGGAGGCCGCACAATGAGCAGTTCTTC
.,.,TRBV11-2,TRBJ1-1,CASSLTVEAFF,TGTGCCAGCAGCTTGACAGTTGAAGCTTTCTTT
.,.,TRBV7-9,TRBJ2-5,CASSPGGNQETQYF,TGTGCCAGCAGCCCCGGAGGCAACCAAGAGACCCAGTACTTC
.,.,TRBV5-6,TRBJ1-5,CASSQNIRGNQPQHF,TGTGCCAGCAGCCAAAACATCAGGGGCAATCAGCCCCAGCATTTT